This T cell receptor beta chain was sequenced in a study of blood T cell repertoires in COVID-19. V lost 9 bases, J lost 5 bases, and 20 bases lay in between. Germline CDR1 and CDR2: MDHEN and SYDVKM. The CDR3 runs to 14 residues. TCRdb's table, derived via immunoSEQ multiplex PCR, lists solely in-frame clones and lacks some. The table records 150,000 to 200,000 clones, 85% of them present only once. V is TRBV28 and J is TRBJ2-7; D might be TRBD2 (7 bases). The material sequenced was peripheral blood. The TCR sequence derives from a human donor with acute or convalescent COVID-19. The donor label of this sample is uncertain. The CDR3 sequence is CASLVGGGQDEQYF. CDR3 sequence (DNA): TGTGCCAGTCTCGTTGGGGGGGGGCAGGACGAGCAGTACTTC.